These T cell receptor beta chains were read from a single sample in a study of blood T cell repertoires in COVID-19. Data came from immunoSEQ multiplex PCR; TCRdb stores just in-frame clones and leaves some out. The table shows over 150,000 clones, with 88% occurring only once. The sequencing input was peripheral blood. These receptors all come from a man aged 50 to 60 with COVID-19, enrolled during active disease. The CDR3 runs from the conserved cysteine through the conserved F or W. A D gene is named only where the DNA matches it firmly. Expanded clones are given a class, and other clones once, few, many or no size at all.

d_call	v_call	j_call	cdr3_length	clone_size	cdr3_nt	cdr3_aa
TRBD1	TRBV29-1	TRBJ2-4	14	.	TGCAGCGCTGGGACAGGGGAGGGCAAAAACATTCAGTACTTC	CSAGTGEGKNIQYF
.	TRBV5-6	TRBJ1-6	16	.	TGTGCCAGCAGCTTGTGGACACACGACCGTAATTCACCCCTCCACTTT	CASSLWTHDRNSPLHF
TRBD2	TRBV5-4	TRBJ2-5	16	.	TGTGCCAGCAGCTTGTCTGGGACTAGCGGGAGAGAGACCCAGTACTTC	CASSLSGTSGRETQYF
TRBD2	TRBV9	TRBJ2-7	15	.	TGTGCCAGCAGCGCGGGACTAGCGGCCTCCTACGAGCAGTACTTC	CASSAGLAASYEQYF
TRBD1	TRBV6-6	TRBJ1-3	14	.	TGTGCCAGCAGTCCTAGGACAGGGGTAAACACCATATATTTT	CASSPRTGVNTIYF
TRBD1	TRBV3-1/TRBV3-2	TRBJ1-1	17	.	TGTGCCAGCAGCCAAGGGACAGGGGCATCCCCCTCCCCTGAAGCTTTCTTT	CASSQGTGASPSPEAFF
TRBD2	TRBV5-1	TRBJ2-3	16	.	TGCGCCAGCAGCTTGGTTCCTAGCGGGGTCACAGATGCGCAGTATTTT	CASSLVPSGVTDAQYF
TRBD1	TRBV19	TRBJ2-4	14	.	TGTGCCAGTCAACCAGGGGGAACCAAAAACATTCAGTACTTC	CASQPGGTKNIQYF
TRBD2	TRBV19	TRBJ2-2	19	.	TGTGCCAGTAGTATTCGGGGACTAGCGGGATTGGGGGACACCGGGGAGCTGTTTTTT	CASSIRGLAGLGDTGELFF
.	TRBV7-8	TRBJ1-3	15	once	TGTGCCAGCAGCCAAACACAGAACTCTGGAAACACCATATATTTT	CASSQTQNSGNTIYF
.	TRBV5-5	TRBJ2-5	12	.	TGTGCCAGCAGCTTTGGAGCCGAGACCCAGTACTTC	CASSFGAETQYF
TRBD1	TRBV7-9	TRBJ2-1	16	once	TGTGCCAGCAGCTTTGGAGACAGGGTGGTGTACAATGAGCAGTTCTTC	CASSFGDRVVYNEQFF
TRBD2	TRBV5-1	TRBJ2-1	15	.	TGCGCCAGCAGCTTTAGGACTAGCGGGAGTAGTGAGCAGTTCTTC	CASSFRTSGSSEQFF
TRBD1	TRBV27	TRBJ1-4	14	.	TGTGCCAGCAGGCAACAGGGGGCCGGTGAAAAACTGTTTTTT	CASRQQGAGEKLFF
.	TRBV24-1	TRBJ2-1	15	.	TGTGCCACCAGTGATCCCCGGGGGGCGGGTGATGAGCAGTTCTTC	CATSDPRGAGDEQFF
TRBD1	TRBV5-5	TRBJ1-2	14	.	TGTGCCAGCAGCTTGGCGGGACAGAGCTATGGCTACACCTTC	CASSLAGQSYGYTF
TRBD1	TRBV5-1	TRBJ1-4	16	.	TGCGCCAGCAGCTTCGTGTTTGGGACAGTAAATGAAAAACTGTTTTTT	CASSFVFGTVNEKLFF
TRBD2	TRBV3-1/TRBV3-2	TRBJ2-3	16	.	TGTGCCAGCAGCCCGCCAGCGGGAGGGCCCACAGATACGCAGTATTTT	CASSPPAGGPTDTQYF
.	TRBV5-1	TRBJ1-1	14	once	TGCGCCAGCAGCTTGGCCGGGGGGCGGAGTGAAGCTTTCTTT	CASSLAGGRSEAFF
.	TRBV5-6	TRBJ1-1	14	.	TGTGCCAGCAGCTCCCTACAGGGTTACCCTGAAGCTTTCTTT	CASSSLQGYPEAFF
TRBD1	TRBV18	TRBJ2-7	15	.	TGTGCCAGCTCACCGTGGGGACAGCAGGTTTACGAGCAGTACTTC	CASSPWGQQVYEQYF
.	TRBV2	TRBJ2-1	13	.	TGTGCCAGCAGTGAGGGGGGTTCGAATGAGCAGTTCTTC	CASSEGGSNEQFF
.	TRBV5-1	TRBJ1-4	14	.	TGCGCCAGCAGCTCAGGTGTTACTAATGAAAAACTGTTTTTT	CASSSGVTNEKLFF
TRBD1	TRBV6-5	TRBJ1-2	14	.	TGTGCCAGCAGCAGGGGACAGTTTAACTATGGCTACACCTTC	CASSRGQFNYGYTF
.	TRBV7-2	TRBJ1-1	14	.	TGTGCCAGCAGCCCCAGGCGGGGGAACACTGAAGCTTTCTTT	CASSPRRGNTEAFF
.	TRBV7-8	TRBJ1-1	12	once	TGTGCCAGCAGCCCAAGGGGCTCTGAAGCTTTCTTT	CASSPRGSEAFF
.	TRBV23-1	TRBJ1-1	16	once	TGCGCCAGCATACCCCTTCGGCCAGGGCGGAACACTGAAGCTTTCTTT	CASIPLRPGRNTEAFF
TRBD1	TRBV6-4	TRBJ2-1	16	.	TGTGCCAGCAGTCAAGCCCCGGGACAGGGGACGAATGAGCAGTTCTTC	CASSQAPGQGTNEQFF
.	TRBV13	TRBJ2-7	13	.	TGTGCCAGCAGCTTATCGCGGGCGGGCGAGCAGTACTTC	CASSLSRAGEQYF
TRBD1	TRBV15	TRBJ2-5	16	.	TGTGCCACCAGCAGCCCTTGGACAGGGGGCCGAGAGACCCAGTACTTC	CATSSPWTGGRETQYF
.	TRBV6-5	TRBJ1-1	12	.	TGTGCCAGCAGACATGGAGGGACTGAAGCTTTCTTT	CASRHGGTEAFF
TRBD1	TRBV6-5	TRBJ2-1	15	.	TGTGCCAGCAGTTACTCTGGGACAGGGGGCAATGAGCAGTTCTTC	CASSYSGTGGNEQFF
TRBD2	TRBV6-1	TRBJ2-7	15	.	TGTGCCAGCAGTGAAACGGGGGGGGCCTCCTACGAGCAGTACTTC	CASSETGGASYEQYF
.	TRBV6-2/TRBV6-3	TRBJ1-5	12	.	TGTGCCAGCAGTTACGGGGCCCAGCCCCAGCATTTT	CASSYGAQPQHF
TRBD2	TRBV5-5	TRBJ2-2	18	.	TGTGCCAGCAGCTCCCGAATTCCCGCGGGACTAGTCACCGGGGAGCTGTTTTTT	CASSSRIPAGLVTGELFF
TRBD1	TRBV7-8	TRBJ1-6	17	.	TGTGCCAGCAGCCGTGACAGGGTCGGCTCCTATAATTCACCCCTCCACTTT	CASSRDRVGSYNSPLHF
TRBD2	TRBV27	TRBJ2-2	16	.	TGTGCCAGCAGTTTATGGCTAGCGGGGGGTGCCGGGGAGCTGTTTTTT	CASSLWLAGGAGELFF
.	TRBV6-6	TRBJ1-4	14	.	TGTGCCAGCAGCCTCCCAGGACAGAATGAAAAACTGTTTTTT	CASSLPGQNEKLFF
.	TRBV14	TRBJ2-5	15	.	TGTGCCAGCAGCCACAACGGGGGTTTTAGGGAGACCCAGTACTTC	CASSHNGGFRETQYF
.	TRBV5-6	TRBJ2-7	15	.	TGTGCCAGCAGCTCGGACCAGGGGCGCCCCTACGAGCAGTACTTC	CASSSDQGRPYEQYF
TRBD2	TRBV5-6	TRBJ2-2	17	.	TGTGCCAGCAACGGGGGGGCCGCAGGGCAAGGCACCGGGGAGCTGTTTTTT	CASNGGAAGQGTGELFF
.	TRBV7-9	TRBJ2-1	16	.	TGTGCCAGCAGCTTAGGAGGGTCAGCCCATATGGATGAGCAGTTCTTC	CASSLGGSAHMDEQFF
TRBD1	TRBV7-2	TRBJ1-1	13	few	TGTGCCAGCAGCTATCGACAGGGGACTGAAGCTTTCTTT	CASSYRQGTEAFF
.	TRBV12-3/TRBV12-4	TRBJ1-1	13	.	TGTGCCAGCAGTCTGCAGGGTGACACTGAAGCTTTCTTT	CASSLQGDTEAFF
.	TRBV7-2	TRBJ2-1	14	.	TGTGCCAGCAGGCAGGGAGGCTCCTACAATGAGCAGTTCTTC	CASRQGGSYNEQFF
TRBD2	TRBV6-6	TRBJ2-3	12	.	TGTGCCAGCAGTTCCCGAGGGAGCGGGGGGGCCTTT	CASSSRGSGGAF
TRBD2	TRBV5-4	TRBJ2-1	15	.	TGTGCCAGCAGCCCTAGCGGGAGCTCCTACAATGAGCAGTTCTTC	CASSPSGSSYNEQFF
TRBD1	TRBV2	TRBJ1-2	18	.	TGTGCCAGCAGTGAATACTGGGGAGGGGACAGGGAGGACTATGGCTACACCTTC	CASSEYWGGDREDYGYTF
.	TRBV4-3	TRBJ2-1	16	.	TGCGCCAGCAGCCAAGAAGGGCAGGGGGGCTACAATGAGCAGTTCTTC	CASSQEGQGGYNEQFF
TRBD1	TRBV3-1/TRBV3-2	TRBJ2-5	18	once	TGTGCCAGCAGTCCCAGGCGGGGTCGGGGACAGGGTTGGGAGACCCAGTACTTC	CASSPRRGRGQGWETQYF
.	TRBV7-9	TRBJ2-5	17	.	TGTGCCAGCAGCGAGCCGTTCGTGGGGAGGAGAAAAGAGACCCAGTACTTC	CASSEPFVGRRKETQYF